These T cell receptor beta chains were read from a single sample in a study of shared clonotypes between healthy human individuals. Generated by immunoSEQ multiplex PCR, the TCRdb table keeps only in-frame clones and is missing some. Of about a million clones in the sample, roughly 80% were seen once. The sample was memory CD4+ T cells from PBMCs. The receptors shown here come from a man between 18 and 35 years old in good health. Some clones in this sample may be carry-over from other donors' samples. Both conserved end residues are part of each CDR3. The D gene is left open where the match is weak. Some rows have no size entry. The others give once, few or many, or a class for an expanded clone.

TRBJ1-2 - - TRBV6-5 TGTGCCAGCAGTTACTCGGGGAAGACGAGGGGCTACACCTTC CASSYSGKTRGYTF
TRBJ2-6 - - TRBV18 TGTGCCAGCTCACGAGGACAGCCCTCTGGGGCCAACGTCCTGACTTTC CASSRGQPSGANVLTF
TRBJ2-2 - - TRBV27 TGTGCCAGCAGTAGTTGGCAGGCGAACACCGGGGAGCTGTTTTTT CASSSWQANTGELFF
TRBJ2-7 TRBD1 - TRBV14 TGTGCCAGCAGCTCACTTGGCCGGGACAGGATTCGGAACGAGCAGTACTTC CASSSLGRDRIRNEQYF
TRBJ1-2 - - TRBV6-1 TGTGCCAGCAGTGAACCCCGGGTCATCTATGGCTACACCTTC CASSEPRVIYGYTF
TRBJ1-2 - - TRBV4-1 TGCGCCAGCAGCCATAAGGCAAAACAATATGGCTACACCTTC CASSHKAKQYGYTF
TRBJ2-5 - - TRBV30 TGTGCCTGGCGACAGCTCCAAGAGACCCAGTACTTC CAWRQLQETQYF
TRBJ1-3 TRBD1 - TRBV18 TGTGCCAGCTCACCATCCGGACAGGGAACCAGGAACACCATATATTTT CASSPSGQGTRNTIYF
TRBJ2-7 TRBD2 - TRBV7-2 TGTGCCAGCAGCTTAGTTCCCAGCGGGAGGGCCTCCGAGCAGTACTTC CASSLVPSGRASEQYF
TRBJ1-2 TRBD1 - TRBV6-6 TGTGCCAGCAAGGCCGGGACAGGGTACGGCGGCTACACCTTC CASKAGTGYGGYTF
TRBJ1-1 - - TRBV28 TGTGCCAGCAGAGTCACGGGTGCTTACACTGAAGCTTTCTTT CASRVTGAYTEAFF
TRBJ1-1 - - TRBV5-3 TGTGCCAGAAGCAACGCTGGGAGCGCTGAAGCTTTCTTT CARSNAGSAEAFF
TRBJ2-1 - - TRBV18 TGTGCCAGCTCACAGTGGACTGGGAACTACAATGAGCAGTTCTTC CASSQWTGNYNEQFF
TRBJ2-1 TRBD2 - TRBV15 TGTGCCACCAGCAGCAGACTAGCGGGACAGTATGACAATGAGCAGTTCTTC CATSSRLAGQYDNEQFF
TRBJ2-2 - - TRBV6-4 TGTGCCAGCAGTGACTCGGTCCTCACCGGGGAGCTGTTTTTT CASSDSVLTGELFF
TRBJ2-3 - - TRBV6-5 TGTGCCAGCAGTTATGTGGCAGACAGGCCCACAGATACGCAGTATTTT CASSYVADRPTDTQYF
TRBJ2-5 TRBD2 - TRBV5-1 TGCGCCAGCAGCTTTCTCCCCACTAGCGGGAGGGCAGAGACCCAGTACTTC CASSFLPTSGRAETQYF
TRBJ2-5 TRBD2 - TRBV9 TGTGCCAGCAGCGTAGCTAGCGGGACGGAGACCCAGTACTTC CASSVASGTETQYF
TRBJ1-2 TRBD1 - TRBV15 TGTGCCACCAGCAGCATAGGACAGGGGGCTTCGGGCTACACCTTC CATSSIGQGASGYTF
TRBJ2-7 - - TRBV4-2 TGTGCCAGCAGCCAAGGGGCAGCTCGTTCCTACGAGCAGTACTTC CASSQGAARSYEQYF
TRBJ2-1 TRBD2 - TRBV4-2 TGTGCCAGCAGCCAGAACGATAATACCGGGACTAGCGGGGACAATGAGCAGTTCTTC CASSQNDNTGTSGDNEQFF
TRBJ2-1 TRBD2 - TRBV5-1 TGCGCCAGCAGCCCTAGCGGGACTTCCTACAATGAGCAGTTCTTC CASSPSGTSYNEQFF
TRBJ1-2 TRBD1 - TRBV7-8 TGTGCCAGCAGCTTGTGGGACAGCGGGACAGGGGTTGACTACACCTTC CASSLWDSGTGVDYTF
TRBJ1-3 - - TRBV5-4 TGTGCCAGCAGCTTGGCCGGGTCTGGAAACACCATATATTTT CASSLAGSGNTIYF
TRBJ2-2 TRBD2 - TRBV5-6 TGTGCCAGCAGCCCTAGCGGGAGGCCAGACACCGGGGAGCTGTTTTTT CASSPSGRPDTGELFF
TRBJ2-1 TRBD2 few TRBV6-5 TGTGCCAGCAGGGATGGACTAGCGGATTACAATGAGCAGTTCTTC CASRDGLADYNEQFF
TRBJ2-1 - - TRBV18 TGTGCCAGCTCACCTCCCGGAGGCTCCTACAATGAGCAGTTCTTC CASSPPGGSYNEQFF
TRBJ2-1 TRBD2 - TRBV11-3 TGTGCCAGCAGCTTGGGCGGGAGGGCACGGAATGAGCAGTTCTTC CASSLGGRARNEQFF
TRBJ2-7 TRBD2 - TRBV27 TGTGCCAGCAGGAATAGCGGGAGTAACTACGAGCAGTACTTC CASRNSGSNYEQYF
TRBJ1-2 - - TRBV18 TGTGCCAGCTCAGGACAAACCGGGGTTGGCGGCTACACCTTC CASSGQTGVGGYTF
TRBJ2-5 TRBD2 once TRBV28 TGTGCCAGCAGTCTAGCGGGGGGGGCCCAGTACTTC CASSLAGGAQYF
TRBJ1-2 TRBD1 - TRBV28 TGTGCCAGCAGTCCCCCGGGACAGGGGGCAGGGTATGGCTACACCTTC CASSPPGQGAGYGYTF
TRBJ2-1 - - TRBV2 TGTGCCAGCAGTAAGGGTAGCAGTGAGCAGTTCTTC CASSKGSSEQFF
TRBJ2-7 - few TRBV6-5 TGTGCCAGCAGTTATAATGGGCCGGAGGATCCCTACGAGCAGTACTTC CASSYNGPEDPYEQYF
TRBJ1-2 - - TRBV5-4 TGTGCCAGCAGCACCGGGACATCCAAGAGTGGCTACACCTTC CASSTGTSKSGYTF
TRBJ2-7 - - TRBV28 TGTGCCAGCAGTTTATGGGGCAGGGGAATCAACGAGCAGTACTTC CASSLWGRGINEQYF
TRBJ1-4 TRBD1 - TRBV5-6 TGTGCCAGCAGCTTGACAGGGGCCCCCGAAAAACTGTTTTTT CASSLTGAPEKLFF
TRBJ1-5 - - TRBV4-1 TGCGCCAGCAGCCAAGAACCGTTTAGCAATCAGCCCCAGCATTTT CASSQEPFSNQPQHF
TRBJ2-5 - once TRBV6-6 TGTGCCAGCGGGCCGAACGGGGGGCCTACGGCCCAGTACTTC CASGPNGGPTAQYF
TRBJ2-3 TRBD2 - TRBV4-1 TGCGCCAGCAGCCAAGTTTCGGGGGGTACGCAGTATTTT CASSQVSGGTQYF
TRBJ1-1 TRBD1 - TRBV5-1 TGCGCCAGCAGCCGAAACTCCGGGACAGGGAACACTGAAGCTTTCTTT CASSRNSGTGNTEAFF
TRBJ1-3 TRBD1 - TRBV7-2 TGTGCCAGCAGCAACACGGGACAGCCGGGTTTATCTGGAAACACCATATATTTT CASSNTGQPGLSGNTIYF
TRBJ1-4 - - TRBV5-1 TGCGCCAGCAGCTTGAGCGGCCCTAATGAAAAACTGTTTTTT CASSLSGPNEKLFF
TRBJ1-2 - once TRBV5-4 TGTGCCAGCAGCTTAGGGTCCTGGGTCGGCTACACCTTC CASSLGSWVGYTF
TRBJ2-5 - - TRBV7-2 TGTGCCAGCAGCTTATGGGCAGGGCAAGAGACCCAGTACTTC CASSLWAGQETQYF
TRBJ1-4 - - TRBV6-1 TGTGCCAGCAGTGAACAGCCCAATGAAAAACTGTTTTTT CASSEQPNEKLFF
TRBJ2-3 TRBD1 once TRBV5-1 TGCGCCAGCAGCTTGGGGGGACAGCCCCTACTAGATACGCAGTATTTT CASSLGGQPLLDTQYF
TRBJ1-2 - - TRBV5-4 TGTGCCAGCAGCTTGGTCACTGACTATGGCTACACCTTC CASSLVTDYGYTF
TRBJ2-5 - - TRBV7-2 TGTGCCAGCAGCTCGGGAGAGACCCAGTACTTC CASSSGETQYF
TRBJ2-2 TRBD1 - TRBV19 TGTGCCAGTAGTAGGACAGGGGGCCGGAATACCGGGGAGCTGTTTTTT CASSRTGGRNTGELFF
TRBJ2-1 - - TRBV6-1 TGTGCCAGCAGTGATCACAGGGCTCGAGGTAATGAGCAGTTCTTC CASSDHRARGNEQFF